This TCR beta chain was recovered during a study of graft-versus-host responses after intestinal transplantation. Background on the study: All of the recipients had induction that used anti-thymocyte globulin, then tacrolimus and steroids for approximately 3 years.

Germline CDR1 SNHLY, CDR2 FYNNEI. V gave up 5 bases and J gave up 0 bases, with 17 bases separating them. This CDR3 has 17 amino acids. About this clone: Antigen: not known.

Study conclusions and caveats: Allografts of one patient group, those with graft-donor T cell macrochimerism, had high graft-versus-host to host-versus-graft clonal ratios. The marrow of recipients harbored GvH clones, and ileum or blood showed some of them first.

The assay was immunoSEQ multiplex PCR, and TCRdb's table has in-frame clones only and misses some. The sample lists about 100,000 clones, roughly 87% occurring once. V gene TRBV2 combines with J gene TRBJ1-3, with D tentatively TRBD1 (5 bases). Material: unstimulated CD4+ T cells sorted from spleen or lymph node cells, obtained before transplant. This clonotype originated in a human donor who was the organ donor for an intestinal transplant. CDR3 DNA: TGTGCCAGCAGTCCAGAGGCCCGGACAAGCTCTGGAAACACCATATATTTT. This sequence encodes CASSPEARTSSGNTIYF.